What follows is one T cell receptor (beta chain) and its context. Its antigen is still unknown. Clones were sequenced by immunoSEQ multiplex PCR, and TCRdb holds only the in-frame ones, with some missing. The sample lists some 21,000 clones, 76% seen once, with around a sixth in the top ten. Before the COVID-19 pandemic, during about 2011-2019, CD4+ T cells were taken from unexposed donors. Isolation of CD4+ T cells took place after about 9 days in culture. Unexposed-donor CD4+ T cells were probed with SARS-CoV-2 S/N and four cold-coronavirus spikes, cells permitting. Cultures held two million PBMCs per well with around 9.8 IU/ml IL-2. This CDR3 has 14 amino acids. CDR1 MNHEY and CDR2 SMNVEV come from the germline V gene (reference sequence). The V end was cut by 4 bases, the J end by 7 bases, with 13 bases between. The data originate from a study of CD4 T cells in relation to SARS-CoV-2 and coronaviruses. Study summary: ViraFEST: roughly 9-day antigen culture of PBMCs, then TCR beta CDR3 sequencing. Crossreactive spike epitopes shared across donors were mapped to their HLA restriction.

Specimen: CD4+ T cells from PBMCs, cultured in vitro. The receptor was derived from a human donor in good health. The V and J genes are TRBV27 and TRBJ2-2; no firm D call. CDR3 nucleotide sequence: TGTGCCAGCAGTTCGAGTCCTGGGGTCGGGGAGCTGTTTTTT. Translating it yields CASSSSPGVGELFF.